The count of the clone carrying this T cell receptor (beta chain) is one. Its cognate antigen is unknown. The assay was immunoSEQ multiplex PCR, and TCRdb's table has in-frame clones only and misses some. This sample has 15,000 to 20,000 clones, with roughly four fifths found just once. This record belongs to a study of tumor-infiltrating lymphocytes in localized non-small cell lung cancer. The overall study: Each patient gave resected tumor and non-adjacent uninvolved lung tissue.

Study-wide findings and caveats: TCR sequencing covered a subset of patients with enough tissue. Compared with uninvolved lung, tumors showed higher T cell infiltration by TCRbeta sequencing.

Sequenced sample: lung tumor tissue. The TCR originated in a human donor with non-small cell lung cancer.

The CDR3 sequence is CASSSLGRGRAENIQYF. The CDR3 bases are TGTGCCAGCAGCTCCTTGGGTCGGGGGAGGGCGGAAAACATTCAGTACTTC. The chain carries TRBV5-4 and TRBJ2-4, with 7 bases fitting TRBD2. V was clipped by 3 bases and J by 5 bases; unmatched bases: 14. Germline assignment: CDR1 SGHNT and CDR2 YYREEE (reference sequence). The CDR3 has 17 amino acids. Full variable domain (outside the CDR3, taken from reference TRBV5-4 and TRBJ2-4): ETGVTQSPTHLIKTRGQQVTLRCSSQSGHNTVSWYQQALGQGPQFIFQYYREEENGRGNFPPRFSGLQFPNYSSELNVNALELDDSALYLCASSSLGRGRAENIQYFGAGTRLSVL.